Listed here are 19 T cell receptor beta chains from one sample, sequenced in a study of T cells in Graves' hyperthyroidism and ophthalmopathy. It was RNA transcripts that yielded the amplified TCR beta CDR3 regions. HTBI primers were the set used in a first-round RT-PCR of the TCR CDR3. From the multiplex PCR reads, TCRdb called clonotypes with MiXCR, one entry per CDR3 protein. The sample holds 250,000 to 300,000 distinct CDR3 sequences; 15% to 20% are singletons and the top ten take approximately 60%. Sequences were obtained from blood. Receptor source: a woman aged 60-75 years with Graves' ophthalmopathy.

The table lists this clonotype with many counts. The V and J genes are TRBV2 and TRBJ2-3, with D possibly being TRBD1 (6 bases). V was clipped by 2 bases and J by 11 bases, with 11 bases between them. The CDR3 sequence is 12 residues long. Per the germline V gene, CDR1 is SNHLY and CDR2 is FYNNEI. The DNA for the CDR3 is TGTGCCAGCAGTGAAACAGGGTCACTGCAGTATTTT. Translated: CASSETGSLQYF.

There are many counts of this clonotype. The chain joins TRBV27 to TRBJ2-6; D not certain. The CDR3 contains 14 residues. Trimming cost V 5 bases and J 0 bases, with 5 bases left between them. Germline V gives CDR1 MNHEY, CDR2 SMNVEV (reference sequence). CDR3 coding DNA: TGTGCCAGCAGTGAGTTCTCTGGGGCCAACGTCCTGACTTTC. This encodes CASSEFSGANVLTF.

This clonotype was seen many times. This chain uses TRBV2 with TRBJ1-5, with D hard to call. Germline V gives CDR1 SNHLY, CDR2 FYNNEI. This CDR3 is built from 13 residues. Deletions cut 8 bases from V and 2 bases from J, with 10 bases between. The CDR3 DNA sequence: TGTGCCAGCCTTGAGGGCGGCAATCAGCCCCAGCATTTT. Its translation: CASLEGGNQPQHF.

This clonotype was seen a handful of times. This sequence joins TRBV19 and TRBJ1-5, with no clear D. The CDR3 has 14 amino acids. CDR1 and CDR2 from the germline V gene are LNHDA and SQIVND (reference sequence). Deletions cut 5 bases from V and 3 bases from J, with 11 bases between. The CDR3 DNA reads as TGTGCCAGTAGTCCGCGAGACTCCAATCAGCCCCAGCATTTT. Protein product: CASSPRDSNQPQHF.

This clonotype has only a few counts. The chain is built from TRBV9 and TRBJ1-4; 9 bases are shared with TRBD1. In germline, CDR1 is SGDLS, CDR2 YYNGEE. The CDR3 sequence is 14 residues long. The trim removed 1 base at V and 10 bases at J, leaving 5 bases unmatched. The CDR3 nucleotides are TGTGCCAGCAGCGTACGACAGGGGGGAGGAAAACTGTTTTTT. It codes for CASSVRQGGGKLFF.

The V and J genes are TRBV3-1 and TRBJ2-7; D not resolved. V shed 3 bases and J shed 2 bases, with 11 bases lying between them. This CDR3 is built from 14 residues. Germline lookup yields CDR1 LGHDT and CDR2 YNNKEL (reference sequence). The CDR3 region is CASSQGVTPYEQYF. CDR3 nucleotide sequence: TGTGCCAGCAGCCAGGGTGTAACTCCCTACGAGCAGTACTTC.

This chain links TRBV7-2 with TRBJ1-5, with 9 bases matching TRBD1. The CDR3 loop spans 15 amino acids. Per germline, CDR1 SGHTA and CDR2 FQGNSA. With 3 bases clipped from V and 7 bases from J, the junction kept 7 bases outside the gene matches. As DNA, the CDR3 is TGTGCCAGCAGCTTTCAGGACAGGGGAGTACAGCCCCAGCATTTT. Protein product: CASSFQDRGVQPQHF.

Notes on this clonotype: Possible read error: a much larger clone is one base away. CDR3 bases: TGTGCCAGCAGCCTTACGTTCTCAGATACGCAGTATTTT. Encoded protein: CASSLTFSDTQYF. This chain joins TRBV7-2 and TRBJ2-3; D remains unclear. This CDR3 region has 13 residues. Germline values: CDR1 SGHTA, CDR2 FQGNSA. Trimming took 5 bases from V and 4 from J, leaving 10 bases between them.

This chain joins TRBV6-1 and TRBJ1-5; 7 nucleotides agree with TRBD1. This CDR3 contains 15 residues. Per the germline V gene, CDR1 is MNHNS and CDR2 is SASEGT. Trimming at V came to 7 bases and at J to 4 bases, leaving 10 bases not matched to a gene. This CDR3 reads CASILGGAGNQPQHF. CDR3 bases: TGTGCCAGCATTCTAGGGGGCGCAGGGAATCAGCCCCAGCATTTT.

Only a few counts were recorded for this clonotype. The chain couples TRBV6-1 to TRBJ1-2; D may be TRBD1 (6 bases). This CDR3 region has 15 residues. The germline V gene encodes CDR1 MNHNS and CDR2 SASEGT. V lost 6 bases and J 7 bases, leaving 21 bases between the germline ends. CDR3 in amino acids: CASRKTGPSSGGYTF. CDR3 in DNA: TGTGCCAGCAGGAAGACAGGCCCAAGTTCGGGTGGCTACACCTTC.

This clonotype has at least ten counts. The J gene is TRBJ2-7, the V gene TRBV11-1, with 10 bases aligning to TRBD1. CDR1 SGHAT and CDR2 FQDESV come from the germline V gene (reference sequence). V was clipped by 5 bases and J by 3 bases; unmatched bases: 4. This CDR3 is built from 14 residues. The CDR3 DNA is TGTGCCAGCAGCCACCGGGACAGGGGCTACGAGCAGTACTTC. Its protein product is CASSHRDRGYEQYF.

This clonotype was found many times. The chain recombines TRBV10-2 with TRBJ1-1; 9 bases line up with TRBD1. Germline CDR1 WSHSY, CDR2 SAAADI. This CDR3 has 14 amino acids. Germline trimming cut 9 bases from V and 1 base from J; bases unmatched to any gene: 6. CDR3 region: CASSSQGANTEAFF. DNA of the CDR3: TGCGCCAGTTCCTCACAGGGGGCGAACACTGAAGCTTTCTTT.

This clonotype was recorded at least ten times. V usage is TRBV20-1 and J usage is TRBJ1-5; 8 bases map to TRBD1. The V and J ends lost 6 bases and 5 bases, in that order; junction bases with no gene match: 12. Germline CDR1 is DFQATT and CDR2 is SNEGSKA (reference sequence). The CDR3 covers 15 residues. The CDR3 sequence is CSASQGAAYDQPQHF. Written as DNA, the CDR3 is TGCAGTGCCTCTCAGGGGGCCGCGTACGATCAGCCCCAGCATTTT.

This clonotype was recorded many times. This chain's CDR3 is CASSGMRQGAYEQYF. The CDR3 DNA reads TGTGCCAGCAGTGGCATGAGACAAGGAGCCTACGAGCAGTACTTC. V is TRBV2 and J is TRBJ2-7; no reliable D call. V dropped 4 bases and J dropped 2 bases, with 15 bases sitting between them. The CDR3 totals 15 residues. CDR1 and CDR2 from the germline V gene are SNHLY and FYNNEI.

This clonotype has more than one count but fewer than ten. This chain joins TRBV19 and TRBJ2-1; the match to TRBD2 covers 9 bases. Germline CDR1 reads LNHDA; CDR2 reads SQIVND (reference sequence). The CDR3 runs to 15 residues. The trim removed 3 bases at V and 9 bases at J, leaving 9 bases unmatched. In DNA, the CDR3 is TGTGCCAGTAGTATCTGGGGCGGGAGGGCCATTGAGCAGTTCTTC. Its protein is CASSIWGGRAIEQFF.

The gene calls are TRBV14 and TRBJ1-3; D not resolved. The length of the CDR3 is 15 residues. Germline CDR1 reads SGHDN; CDR2 reads FVKESK. Trimming left V 1 base short and J 0 bases short, with 7 bases between. The CDR3 DNA follows: TGTGCCAGCAGCCAAGTGCAGAGCTCTGGAAACACCATATATTTT. As protein: CASSQVQSSGNTIYF.

The table lists this clonotype with a few counts. This chain uses TRBV27 with TRBJ2-3; no clear D gene. The CDR3 totals 13 residues. CDR1 is MNHEY, CDR2 SMNVEV, per germline (reference sequence). The germline V and J ends were trimmed by 3 bases and 2 bases, with 6 bases remaining between them. CDR3 DNA: TGTGCCAGCAGTTTCGTGCCCACAGATACGCAGTATTTT. As protein: CASSFVPTDTQYF.

This clonotype was picked up many times. CDR3 region: CASLRGGNNEQFF. The CDR3 DNA reads TGTGCCAGCCTAAGGGGCGGGAACAATGAGCAGTTCTTC. The chain couples TRBV6-1 to TRBJ2-1, with D possibly being TRBD2 (6 bases). The CDR3 is 13 amino acids. The V gene's germline CDR1 is MNHNS and CDR2 SASEGT. Trimming shortened V by 8 bases and J by 5 bases, and 13 bases separated the two germline ends.

This clonotype was recorded at least ten times. The chain combines TRBV3-1 with TRBJ1-1, with D possibly matching TRBD1 (6 bases). Trimming stripped 5 bases from V and 10 bases from J, with 17 bases between. This CDR3 contains 13 residues. CDR1 and CDR2 from the germline V gene are LGHDT and YNNKEL (reference sequence). In nucleotides, the CDR3 is TGTGCCAGCAGCTCCACAGGGTTGGGTGGAGCTTTCTTT. Amino acids: CASSSTGLGGAFF. The full variable domain, rest sourced from reference TRBV3-1 and TRBJ1-1, is DTAVSQTPKYLVTQMGNDKSIKCEQNLGHDTMYWYKQDSKKFLKIMFSYNNKELIINETVPNRFSPKSPDKAHLNLHINSLELGDSAVYFCASSSTGLGGAFFGQGTRLTVV.